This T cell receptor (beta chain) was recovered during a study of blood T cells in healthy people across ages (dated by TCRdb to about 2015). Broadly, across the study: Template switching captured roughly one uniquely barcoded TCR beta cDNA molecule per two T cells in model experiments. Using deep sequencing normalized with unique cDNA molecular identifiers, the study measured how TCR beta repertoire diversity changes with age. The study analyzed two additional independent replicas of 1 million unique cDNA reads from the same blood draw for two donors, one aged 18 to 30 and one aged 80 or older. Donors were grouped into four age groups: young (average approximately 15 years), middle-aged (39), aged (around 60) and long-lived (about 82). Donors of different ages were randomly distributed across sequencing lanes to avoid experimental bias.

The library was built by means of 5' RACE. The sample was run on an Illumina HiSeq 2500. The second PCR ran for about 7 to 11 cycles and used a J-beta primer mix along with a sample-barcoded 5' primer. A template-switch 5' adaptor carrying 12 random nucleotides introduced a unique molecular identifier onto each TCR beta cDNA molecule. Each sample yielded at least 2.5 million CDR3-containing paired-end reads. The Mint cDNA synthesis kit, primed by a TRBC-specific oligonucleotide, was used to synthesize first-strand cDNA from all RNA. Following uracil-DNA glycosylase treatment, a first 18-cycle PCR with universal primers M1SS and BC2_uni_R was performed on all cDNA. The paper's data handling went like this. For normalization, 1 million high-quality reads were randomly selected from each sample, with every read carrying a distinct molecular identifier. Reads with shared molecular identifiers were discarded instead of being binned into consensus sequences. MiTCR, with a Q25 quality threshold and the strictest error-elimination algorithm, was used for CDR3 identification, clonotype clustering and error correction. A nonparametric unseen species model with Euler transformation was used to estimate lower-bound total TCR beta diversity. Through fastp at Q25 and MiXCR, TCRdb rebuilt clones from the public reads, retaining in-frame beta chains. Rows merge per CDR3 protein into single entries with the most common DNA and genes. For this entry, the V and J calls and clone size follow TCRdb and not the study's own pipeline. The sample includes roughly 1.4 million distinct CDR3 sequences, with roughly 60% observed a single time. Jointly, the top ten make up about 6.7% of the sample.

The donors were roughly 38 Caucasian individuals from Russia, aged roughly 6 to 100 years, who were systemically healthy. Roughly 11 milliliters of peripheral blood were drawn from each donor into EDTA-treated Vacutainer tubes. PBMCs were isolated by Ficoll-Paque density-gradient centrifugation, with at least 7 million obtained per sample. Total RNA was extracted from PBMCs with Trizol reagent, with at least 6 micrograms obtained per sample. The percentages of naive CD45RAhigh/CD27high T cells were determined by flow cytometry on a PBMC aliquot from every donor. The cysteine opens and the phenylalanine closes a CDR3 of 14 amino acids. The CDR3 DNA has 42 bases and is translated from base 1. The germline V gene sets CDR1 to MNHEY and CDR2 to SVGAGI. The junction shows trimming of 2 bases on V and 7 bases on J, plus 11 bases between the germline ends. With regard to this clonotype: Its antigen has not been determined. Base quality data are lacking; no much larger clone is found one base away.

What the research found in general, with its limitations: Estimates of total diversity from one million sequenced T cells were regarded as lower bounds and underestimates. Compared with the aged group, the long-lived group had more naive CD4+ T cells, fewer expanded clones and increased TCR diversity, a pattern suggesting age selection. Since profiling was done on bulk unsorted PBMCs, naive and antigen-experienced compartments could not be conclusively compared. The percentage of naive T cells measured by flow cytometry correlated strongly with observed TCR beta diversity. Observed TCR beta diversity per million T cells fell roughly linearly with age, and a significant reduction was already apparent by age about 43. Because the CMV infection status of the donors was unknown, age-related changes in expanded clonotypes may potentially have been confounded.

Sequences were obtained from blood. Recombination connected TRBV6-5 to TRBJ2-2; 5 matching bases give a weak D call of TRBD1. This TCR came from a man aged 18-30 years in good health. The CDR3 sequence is CASSYGRVDGELFF. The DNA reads TGTGCCAGCAGTTACGGCAGGGTCGACGGGGAGCTGTTTTTT.